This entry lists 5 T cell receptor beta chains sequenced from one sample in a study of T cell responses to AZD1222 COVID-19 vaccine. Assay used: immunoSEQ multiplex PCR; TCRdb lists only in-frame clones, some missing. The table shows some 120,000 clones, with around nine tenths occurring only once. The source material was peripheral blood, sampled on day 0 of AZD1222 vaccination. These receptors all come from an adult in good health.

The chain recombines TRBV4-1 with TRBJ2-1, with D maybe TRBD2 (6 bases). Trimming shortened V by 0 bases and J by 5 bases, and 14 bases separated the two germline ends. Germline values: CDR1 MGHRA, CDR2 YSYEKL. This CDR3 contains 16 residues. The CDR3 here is CASSQERLATNNEQFF. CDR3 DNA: TGCGCCAGCAGCCAAGAGAGGCTAGCGACAAACAATGAGCAGTTCTTC.

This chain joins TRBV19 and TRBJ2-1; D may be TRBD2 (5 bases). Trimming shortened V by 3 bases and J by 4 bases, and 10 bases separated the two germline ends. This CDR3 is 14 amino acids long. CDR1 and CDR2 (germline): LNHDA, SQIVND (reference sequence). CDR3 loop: CASSIRDWYNEQFF. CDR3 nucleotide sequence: TGTGCCAGTAGTATCCGGGATTGGTACAATGAGCAGTTCTTC.

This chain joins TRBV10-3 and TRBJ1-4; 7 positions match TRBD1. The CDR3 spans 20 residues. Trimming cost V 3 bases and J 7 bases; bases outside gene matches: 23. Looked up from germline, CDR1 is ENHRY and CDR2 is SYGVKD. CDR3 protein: CAISDLHSVGTESIGEKLFF. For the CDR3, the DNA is TGTGCCATCAGTGACCTACATTCGGTCGGGACAGAATCAATCGGTGAAAAACTGTTTTTT.

The CDR3 sequence: CASSLGWEKLFF. The DNA of the CDR3 is TGTGCCAGCAGCTTAGGGTGGGAAAAACTGTTTTTT. The genes are TRBV7-9 and TRBJ1-4; D remains ambiguous. The CDR3 is 12 amino acids. CDR1 and CDR2 (germline): SEHNR, FQNEAQ (reference sequence). Trimming removed 1 base at V and 8 bases at J, with 5 bases between.

CDR3 bases: TGCGCCAGCAGTGCCGAGGGTACGAATCAGCCCCAGCATTTT. It encodes CASSAEGTNQPQHF. The chain combines TRBV10-2 with TRBJ1-5; D is undetermined. Per the germline V gene, CDR1 is WSHSY and CDR2 is SAAADI. V gave up 4 bases and J gave up 4 bases, with 11 bases separating them. There are 14 residues in the CDR3.